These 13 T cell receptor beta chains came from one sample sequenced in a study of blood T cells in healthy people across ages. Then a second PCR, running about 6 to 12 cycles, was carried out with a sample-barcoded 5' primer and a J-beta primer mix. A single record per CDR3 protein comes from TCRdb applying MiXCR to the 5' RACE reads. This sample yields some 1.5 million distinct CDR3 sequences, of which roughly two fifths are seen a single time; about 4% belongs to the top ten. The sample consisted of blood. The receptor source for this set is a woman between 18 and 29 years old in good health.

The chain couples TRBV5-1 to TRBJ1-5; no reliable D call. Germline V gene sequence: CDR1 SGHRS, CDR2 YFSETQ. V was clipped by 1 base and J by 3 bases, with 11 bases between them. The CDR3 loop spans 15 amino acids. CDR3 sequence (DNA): TGCGCCAGCAGCTTGTTAGGAGGCGACAATCAGCCCCAGCATTTT. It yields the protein CASSLLGGDNQPQHF.

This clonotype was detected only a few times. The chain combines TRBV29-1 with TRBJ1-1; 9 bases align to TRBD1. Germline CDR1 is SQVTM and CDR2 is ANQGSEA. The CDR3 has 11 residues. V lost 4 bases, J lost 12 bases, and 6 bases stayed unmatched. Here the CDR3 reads CSVVGDRGTFF. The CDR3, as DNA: TGCAGCGTTGTGGGCGACAGGGGGACTTTCTTT.

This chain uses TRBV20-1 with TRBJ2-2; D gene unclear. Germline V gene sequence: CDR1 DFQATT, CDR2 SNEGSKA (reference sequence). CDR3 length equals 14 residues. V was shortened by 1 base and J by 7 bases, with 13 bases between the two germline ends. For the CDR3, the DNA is TGCAGTGCTAGAGTGGAGACTTTCCTCGGGGAGCTGTTTTTT. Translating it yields CSARVETFLGELFF.

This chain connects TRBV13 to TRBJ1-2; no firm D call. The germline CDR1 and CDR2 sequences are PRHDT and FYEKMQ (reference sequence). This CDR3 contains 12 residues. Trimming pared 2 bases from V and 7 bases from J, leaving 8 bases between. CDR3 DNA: TGTGCCAGCAGCTTACTGGAGTTTGGCTACACCTTC. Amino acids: CASSLLEFGYTF.

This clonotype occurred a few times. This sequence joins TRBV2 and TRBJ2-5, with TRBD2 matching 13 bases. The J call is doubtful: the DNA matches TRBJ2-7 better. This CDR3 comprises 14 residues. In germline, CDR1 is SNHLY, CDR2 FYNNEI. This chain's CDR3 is CASKGTSGIHEQYF. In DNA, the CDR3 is TGTGCCAGCAAGGGGACTAGCGGGATTCACGAGCAGTACTTC.

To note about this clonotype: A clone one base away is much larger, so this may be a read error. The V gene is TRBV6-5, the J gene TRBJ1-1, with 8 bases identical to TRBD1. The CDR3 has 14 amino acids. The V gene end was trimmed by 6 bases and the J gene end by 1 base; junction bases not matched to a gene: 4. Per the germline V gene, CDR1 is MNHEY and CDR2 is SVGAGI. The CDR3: CASSRDRRNTEAFF. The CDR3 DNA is TGTGCCAGCAGCCGGGACAGGAGGAACACTGAAGCTTTCTTT.

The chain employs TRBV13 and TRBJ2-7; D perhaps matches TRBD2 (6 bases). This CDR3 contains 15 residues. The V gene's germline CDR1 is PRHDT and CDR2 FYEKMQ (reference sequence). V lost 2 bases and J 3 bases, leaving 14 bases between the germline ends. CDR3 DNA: TGTGCCAGCAGCTTATTGGCTGGGCGGGGCTACGAGCAGTACTTC. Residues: CASSLLAGRGYEQYF.

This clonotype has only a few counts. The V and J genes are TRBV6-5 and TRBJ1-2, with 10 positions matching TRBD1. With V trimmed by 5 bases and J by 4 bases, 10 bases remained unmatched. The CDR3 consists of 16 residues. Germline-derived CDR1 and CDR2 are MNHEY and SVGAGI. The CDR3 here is CASSQYRGTGAYGYTF. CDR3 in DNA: TGTGCCAGCAGTCAATACCGAGGGACAGGGGCCTATGGCTACACCTTC.

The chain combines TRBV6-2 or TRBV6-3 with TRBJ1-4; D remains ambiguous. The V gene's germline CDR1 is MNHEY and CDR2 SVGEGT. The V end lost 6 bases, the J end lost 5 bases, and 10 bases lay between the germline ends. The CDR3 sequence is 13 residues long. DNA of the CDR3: TGTGCCAGCAGGCGGACCGAGAATGAAAAACTGTTTTTT. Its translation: CASRRTENEKLFF.

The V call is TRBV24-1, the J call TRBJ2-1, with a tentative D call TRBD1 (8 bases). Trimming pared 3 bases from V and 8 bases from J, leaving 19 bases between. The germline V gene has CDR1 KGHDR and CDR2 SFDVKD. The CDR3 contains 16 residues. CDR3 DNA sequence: TGTGCCACCAGTGATCCTCTCGGACAGGGAGGGGATGAGCAGTTCTTC. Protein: CATSDPLGQGGDEQFF.

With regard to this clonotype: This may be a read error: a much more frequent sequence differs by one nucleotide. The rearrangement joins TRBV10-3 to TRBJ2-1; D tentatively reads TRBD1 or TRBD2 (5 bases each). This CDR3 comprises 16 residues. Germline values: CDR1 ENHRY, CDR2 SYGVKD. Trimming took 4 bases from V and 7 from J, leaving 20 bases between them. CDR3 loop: CAISVNPGRGMNEQFF. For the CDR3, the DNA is TGTGCCATCAGTGTGAATCCGGGACGGGGTATGAATGAGCAGTTCTTC.

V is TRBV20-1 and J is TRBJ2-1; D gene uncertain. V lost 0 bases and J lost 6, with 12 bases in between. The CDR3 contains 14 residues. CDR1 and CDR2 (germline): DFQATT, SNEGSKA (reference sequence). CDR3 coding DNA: TGCAGTGCTAGAGAGAGGTGGACCTCCAATGAGCAGTTCTTC. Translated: CSARERWTSNEQFF.

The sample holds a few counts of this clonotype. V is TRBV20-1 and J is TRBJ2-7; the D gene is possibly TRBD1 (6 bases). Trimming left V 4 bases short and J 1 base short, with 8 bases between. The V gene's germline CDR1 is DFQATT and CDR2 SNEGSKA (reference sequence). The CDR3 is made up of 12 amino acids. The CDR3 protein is CSAKQGSYEQYF. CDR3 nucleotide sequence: TGCAGTGCTAAGCAGGGGTCCTACGAGCAGTACTTC.